This is a list of T cell receptor beta chains from one sample in a study of cytomegalovirus exposure and HLA in healthy donors. Repertoires were generated with immunoSEQ multiplex PCR, while TCRdb's copy carries only in-frame clones and drops some. The table has some 13,000 clones, over 55% seen once; the top ten hold roughly a sixth. Material: PBMCs. The receptors originated from a woman in her forties or fifties in good health and CMV-seropositive. The CDR3 runs from the conserved cysteine through the conserved F or W. The D gene is left open where the match is weak. For some rows the clone size is stated as once, few or many, or as a class when expanded; others skip it.

length	size	V	D	J	DNA	CDR3
13	.	TRBV18	.	TRBJ1-5	TGTGCCAGCTCAAAGGGGAATGATCAGCCCCAGCATTTT	CASSKGNDQPQHF
12	.	TRBV5-1	.	TRBJ1-2	TGCGCCAGCAGAAGAGGAAACTATGGCTACACCTTC	CASRRGNYGYTF
13	.	TRBV29-1	.	TRBJ1-2	TGCAGCGTTGAGTCGCCGTCGGGCTATGGCTACACCTTC	CSVESPSGYGYTF
16	.	TRBV5-1	TRBD1	TRBJ2-5	TGCGCCAGCAGTTATACGGGACAGGGGGCAGGGGAGACCCAGTACTTC	CASSYTGQGAGETQYF
15	.	TRBV25-1	.	TRBJ1-1	TGTGCCAGCAGTGAATCCCACAGACTGAACACTGAAGCTTTCTTT	CASSESHRLNTEAFF
13	.	TRBV29-1	TRBD1	TRBJ2-7	TGCAGCGCCCTACAGGGGGAAGGGCGGGAGCAGTACTTC	CSALQGEGREQYF
15	.	TRBV15	.	TRBJ1-4	TGTGCCACCAGCAGCCCCCCGGTATCTAATGAAAAACTGTTTTTT	CATSSPPVSNEKLFF
15	large	TRBV6-1	TRBD2	TRBJ2-1	TGTGCCAGCAGTGAAGGGGCTAGCGGGAGTAATGAGCAGTTCTTC	CASSEGASGSNEQFF
13	.	TRBV29-1	TRBD2	TRBJ2-2	TGCAGCGCAACGACGGGGGGAGGCGGGGAGCTGTTTTTT	CSATTGGGGELFF
15	.	TRBV6-1	TRBD2	TRBJ2-7	TGTGCCAGCACCCGAAAGGTAGCGGGAGAATACGAGCAGTACTTC	CASTRKVAGEYEQYF
12	.	TRBV14	.	TRBJ2-7	TGTGCCAGCAGCCCGAAGGGGGTCCGGCAGTACTTC	CASSPKGVRQYF
13	few	TRBV2	.	TRBJ1-5	TGTGCCAGCAGTGCTGAGGCCCGACTACTTCAGCATTTT	CASSAEARLLQHF
11	few	TRBV29-1	.	TRBJ2-1	TGCAGCGCCTCGAGGGCCAATGAGCAGTTCTTC	CSASRANEQFF
17	.	TRBV29-1	TRBD2	TRBJ2-5	TGCAGCGTTGAAGAGGGATACCGGGACTACCCCCAAGAGACCCAGTACTTC	CSVEEGYRDYPQETQYF
13	medium-sized	TRBV6-1	.	TRBJ2-7	TGTGCCAGCAGGCGGTCCGAGTCCTACGAGCAGTACTTC	CASRRSESYEQYF
15	few	TRBV6-4	.	TRBJ2-1	TGTGCCAGCAGTGGCAGGGAAAGCTCCTACAATGAGCAGTTCTTC	CASSGRESSYNEQFF
15	.	TRBV11-2	.	TRBJ2-7	TGTGCCAGCAGCGGGGACTCACTAATCTCCTACGAGCAGTACTTC	CASSGDSLISYEQYF
14	few	TRBV7-3	TRBD2	TRBJ2-1	TGTGCCAGCAGCTTAGCGGGAGGGCCGGCGGAGCAGTTCTTC	CASSLAGGPAEQFF
12	few	TRBV7-2	TRBD1	TRBJ1-1	TGTGCCAGCAGCGAATACAGGGGGGGAGCTTTCTTT	CASSEYRGGAFF
12	.	TRBV29-1	.	TRBJ2-7	TGCAGCGCCAAGGACATGGGATACGAGCAGTACTTC	CSAKDMGYEQYF
14	.	TRBV5-1	.	TRBJ2-7	TGCGCCAGCAGCAACGCAGTGGGGCGCTACGAGCAGTACTTC	CASSNAVGRYEQYF
14	once	TRBV10-3	.	TRBJ1-2	TGTGCCATCAGTGAGCGGACTGCAAACTATGGCTACACCTTC	CAISERTANYGYTF
14	.	TRBV11-2	.	TRBJ2-7	TGTGCCACCAAGCCGGGACTTAACTCCTACGAGCAGTACTTC	CATKPGLNSYEQYF
15	medium-sized	TRBV6-1	.	TRBJ1-5	TGTGCCAGCAGTGAAGCTGCGGGTGGGTTTGGGCCCCAGCATTTT	CASSEAAGGFGPQHF